These 14 T cell receptor beta chains were all obtained from the same sample, sequenced in a study of blood T cells in healthy people across ages. Next came a second PCR, run for about 7 to 12 cycles, which used a sample-barcoded 5' primer along with a J-beta primer mix. TCRdb independently ran MiXCR on the 5' RACE reads; one entry per CDR3 protein. The sample includes 650,000 to 1,000,000 distinct CDR3 sequences, about half of them seen just once. The sequencing input was blood. These receptors were collected from a man older than 75 in good health.

The V call is TRBV29-1, the J call TRBJ1-2; no firm D call. V dropped 4 bases and J dropped 4 bases, with 10 bases sitting between them. Germline V CDR1 and CDR2: SQVTM, ANQGSEA. The CDR3 spans 12 residues. The CDR3 nucleotides are TGCAGCGTTGGCAGTCCTACCTATGGCTACACCTTC. Its translation: CSVGSPTYGYTF.

As regards this clonotype: A much larger clonotype is one base distant, so this may be a read error. V usage is TRBV12-3 or TRBV12-4 and J usage is TRBJ1-6; D might be TRBD1 (6 bases). This CDR3 comprises 15 residues. The CDR3 coding sequence is TGTGCCAGCAGCCCGACGGCAGGGGCTCGATCACCCCCCCACTTT. This sequence encodes CASSPTAGARSPPHF.

The chain uses TRBV20-1 and TRBJ2-1, with D possibly matching TRBD2 (7 bases). Between the trimmed V and J ends, which lost 4 bases and 7 bases, there was a span of 17 bases. Germline loops: CDR1 DFQATT, CDR2 SNEGSKA (reference sequence). This CDR3 is built from 14 residues. CDR3 loop: CSAKGEGGPNEQFF. CDR3 bases: TGCAGTGCTAAAGGGGAGGGGGGCCCGAATGAGCAGTTCTTC.

This rearrangement joins TRBV5-1 to TRBJ1-1; D unclear. V lost 4 bases and J lost 3, with 13 bases in between. The germline V gene encodes CDR1 SGHRS and CDR2 YFSETQ. The CDR3 loop spans 14 amino acids. This CDR3 reads CASSHPRGDTEAFF. The CDR3 nucleotides read TGCGCCAGCAGCCACCCGCGTGGGGACACTGAAGCTTTCTTT.

This clonotype was observed a handful of times. This rearrangement joins TRBV4-1 to TRBJ1-4; D possibly corresponds to TRBD1 (5 bases). This CDR3 region has 16 residues. V lost 0 bases and J lost 12, with 20 bases in between. From germline, CDR1 is MGHRA and CDR2 YSYEKL. CDR3 in DNA: TGCGCCAGCAGCCAAGACCGGGGCAGGCCGTTATTTGAACTGTTTTTT. It encodes CASSQDRGRPLFELFF.

The V call is TRBV20-1, the J call TRBJ2-2; TRBD1 or TRBD2 may be the D gene (5 bases each). V was cut by 5 bases and J by 6 bases, with 16 bases left in between. The CDR3 length is 14 residues. Germline V CDR1 and CDR2: DFQATT, SNEGSKA (reference sequence). The CDR3 nucleotides read TGCAGTGCTCCCCTGATCCGAGGGGCCGGGGAGCTGTTTTTT. Translation: CSAPLIRGAGELFF.

In this sample, this clonotype turned up a few times. The genes are TRBV9 and TRBJ2-6; D tentatively fits TRBD1 or TRBD2 (5 bases each). The germline CDR1 and CDR2 sequences are SGDLS and YYNGEE. Trimming removed 0 bases from V and 2 bases from J, with 9 bases in between. The CDR3 loop spans 16 amino acids. The CDR3 nucleotides are TGTGCCAGCAGCGTAGCCGGGGCGGCTGGGGCCAACGTCCTGACTTTC. Amino acids: CASSVAGAAGANVLTF.

This clonotype was counted only a few times. The V and J genes are TRBV7-3 and TRBJ2-7; the D gene is possibly TRBD2 (6 bases). CDR3 length: 15 residues. Trimming removed 5 bases at V and 2 bases at J, with 16 bases between. Germline V gene data show CDR1 as SGHTA and CDR2 as FQGTGA. The CDR3 protein is CASSTTGTSAYEQYF. CDR3 nucleotides: TGTGCCAGCAGCACAACCGGGACTTCGGCCTACGAGCAGTACTTC.

This chain joins TRBV3-1 and TRBJ2-1; D is perhaps TRBD2 (6 bases). The CDR3 length is 16 residues. CDR1 is LGHDT and CDR2 is YNNKEL in the germline V gene (reference sequence). Trimming took 0 bases from V and 0 from J, leaving 9 bases between them. CDR3 in DNA: TGTGCCAGCAGCCAAGACGGGGGAAGCTCCTACAATGAGCAGTTCTTC. It yields the protein CASSQDGGSSYNEQFF.

The chain employs TRBV6-5 and TRBJ2-7, with D perhaps matching TRBD1 or TRBD2 (6 bases each). Germline CDR1 and CDR2: MNHEY and SVGAGI. The CDR3 has 14 residues. Trimming cost V 10 bases and J 0 bases, with 16 bases left between them. The CDR3 sequence: CAIGGGGGSYEQYF. CDR3 sequence (DNA): TGTGCCATTGGCGGAGGGGGAGGCTCCTACGAGCAGTACTTC.

This chain links TRBV6-6 with TRBJ2-1; D perhaps matches TRBD2 (6 bases). The J call may be mistaken, given a closer DNA end match to TRBJ2-7. This CDR3 region has 15 residues. CDR1 and CDR2 from the germline V gene are MNHNY and SVGAGI (reference sequence). CDR3 protein: CASSYGAGSYNEQYF. The CDR3 nucleotides are TGTGCCAGCAGTTACGGAGCGGGCTCCTACAATGAGCAGTACTTC.

Note on this clonotype: A much larger clone lies one base from this, so it may be a read error. This chain uses TRBV29-1 with TRBJ2-7; TRBD1 agrees at 10 bases. The CDR3 is made up of 16 amino acids. Germline CDR1 SQVTM, CDR2 ANQGSEA. V was clipped by 0 bases and J by 5 bases; unmatched bases: 10. In nucleotides, the CDR3 is TGCAGCGTTGAAGATCGGGGGACAGGGGTGCTCGACGAGCAGTACTTC. Protein: CSVEDRGTGVLDEQYF.

The chain has TRBV20-1 and TRBJ2-1; D perhaps matches TRBD2 (6 bases). The V end lost 8 bases, the J end lost 0 bases, and 17 bases lay between the germline ends. Germline V lookup: CDR1 DFQATT, CDR2 SNEGSKA (reference sequence). The CDR3 runs 15 residues. The CDR3: CSRALSGSSYNEQFF. The CDR3 coding sequence is TGCAGTCGGGCCCTTAGCGGTTCCTCCTACAATGAGCAGTTCTTC.

The chain joins TRBV6-5 to TRBJ1-1; possible D gene TRBD1, 5 bases. V lost 5 bases and J lost 3, with 13 bases in between. This CDR3 has 14 amino acids. CDR1 and CDR2 (germline): MNHEY, SVGAGI. For the CDR3, the DNA is TGTGCCAGCAGTCCCACGGGGCCATACACTGAAGCTTTCTTT. The encoded protein is CASSPTGPYTEAFF.